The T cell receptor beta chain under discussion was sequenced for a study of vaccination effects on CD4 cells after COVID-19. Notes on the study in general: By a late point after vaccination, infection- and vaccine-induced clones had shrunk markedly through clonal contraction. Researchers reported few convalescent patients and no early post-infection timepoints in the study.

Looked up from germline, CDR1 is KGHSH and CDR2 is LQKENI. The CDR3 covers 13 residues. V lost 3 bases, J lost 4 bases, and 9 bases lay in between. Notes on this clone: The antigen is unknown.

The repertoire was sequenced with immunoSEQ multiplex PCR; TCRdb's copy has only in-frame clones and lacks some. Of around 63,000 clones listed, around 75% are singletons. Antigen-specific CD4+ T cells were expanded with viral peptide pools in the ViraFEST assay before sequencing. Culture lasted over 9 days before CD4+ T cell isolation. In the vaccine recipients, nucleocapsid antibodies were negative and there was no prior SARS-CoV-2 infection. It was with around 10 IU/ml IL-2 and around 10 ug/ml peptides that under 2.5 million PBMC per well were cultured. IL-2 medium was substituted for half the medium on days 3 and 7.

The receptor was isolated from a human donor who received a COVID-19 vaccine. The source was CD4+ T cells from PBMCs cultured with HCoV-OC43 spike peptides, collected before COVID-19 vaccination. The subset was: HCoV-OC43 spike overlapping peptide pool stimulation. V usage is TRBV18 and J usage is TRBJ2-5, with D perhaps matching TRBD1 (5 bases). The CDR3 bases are TGTGCCAGCTCACCGCAGACAGTAGAGACCCAGTACTTC. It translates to CASSPQTVETQYF.